The 16 T cell receptor beta chains given below trace back to one sample, sequenced in a study of Graves' ophthalmopathy and Graves' hyperthyroidism. RNA transcripts were the template, and TCR beta CDR3 regions were amplified from them. First-round RT-PCR relied on HTBI primers, and a second-round multiplex PCR came next. MiXCR was run by TCRdb on the multiplex PCR reads, yielding one entry per CDR3 protein. The profile shows some 750,000 distinct CDR3 sequences, 40% of them singletons. The source material was peripheral blood. The origin of the receptors is an adult man with Graves' ophthalmopathy.

This clonotype was detected ten times or more. The rearrangement uses TRBV10-2 and TRBJ1-2; D possibly corresponds to TRBD1 (5 bases). Trimming stripped 3 bases from V and 10 bases from J, with 18 bases between. CDR3 length: 14 residues. Germline V gene sequence: CDR1 WSHSY, CDR2 SAAADI. CDR3: CASSDPGLGPDYTF. CDR3 sequence (DNA): TGCGCCAGCAGTGACCCTGGTTTGGGGCCAGACTACACCTTC.

There are a few counts of this clonotype. V usage is TRBV7-9 and J usage is TRBJ2-5; weak D call: TRBD2 (6 bases). The V and J ends lost 5 bases and 0 bases respectively, with 19 bases between them. Germline CDR1 is SEHNR and CDR2 is FQNEAQ (reference sequence). The CDR3 sequence is 17 residues long. CDR3: CASSPTGGRIYQETQYF. In DNA, the CDR3 is TGTGCCAGCAGCCCGACCGGGGGACGTATTTACCAAGAGACCCAGTACTTC.

The sample holds many counts of this clonotype. The chain couples TRBV10-3 to TRBJ2-5; a possible D gene is TRBD1 (5 bases). Germline assignment: CDR1 ENHRY and CDR2 SYGVKD. The germline V and J ends were trimmed by 7 bases and 5 bases, with 14 bases remaining between them. The CDR3 consists of 13 residues. In nucleotides, the CDR3 is TGTGCCATCACCCCTTCCGCAGGGGAGACCCAGTACTTC. It specifies CAITPSAGETQYF.

The V and J genes are TRBV19 and TRBJ2-7; 7 bases agree with TRBD2. The junction had 9 bases not matched to a gene; V was cut back by 4 bases and J by 0 bases. Germline V gene sequence: CDR1 LNHDA, CDR2 SQIVND (reference sequence). The CDR3 consists of 16 residues. CDR3 in amino acids: CASSTFAGTNSYEQYF. Here the CDR3 DNA reads TGTGCCAGTAGTACGTTTGCCGGGACTAACTCCTACGAGCAGTACTTC.

This clonotype was counted a few times. The chain has TRBV7-2 and TRBJ2-7, with TRBD2 identical over 9 bases. With 5 bases clipped from V and 5 bases from J, the junction kept 10 bases outside the gene matches. This CDR3 contains 15 residues. Germline loops: CDR1 SGHTA, CDR2 FQGNSA. CDR3 DNA sequence: TGTGCCAGCAGCCCCCAAAAGGGACTAGCTCACGAGCAGTACTTC. Translating it yields CASSPQKGLAHEQYF.

The rearrangement links TRBV9 to TRBJ1-6; a possible D gene is TRBD1 (6 bases). Germline V CDR1 and CDR2: SGDLS, YYNGEE. CDR3 size: 15 residues. V was shortened by 4 bases and J by 7 bases, with 15 bases between the two germline ends. The DNA for the CDR3 is TGTGCCAGCAGCCAAGAGTGGGGGCGAAATTCACCCCTCCACTTT. Protein product: CASSQEWGRNSPLHF.

J is TRBJ2-2 and V is TRBV25-1; possible D gene TRBD1, 5 bases. CDR1 is MGHDK and CDR2 is SYGVNS in the germline V gene. Trimming removed 6 bases from V and 6 bases from J, with 11 bases in between. The CDR3 runs 13 residues. The CDR3 nucleotides are TGTGCCAGCAGATTCCAGGGTCCCGGGGAGCTGTTTTTT. Translated, it gives CASRFQGPGELFF.

The J gene is TRBJ2-5, the V gene TRBV2; a possible D gene is TRBD1 (8 bases). In germline, CDR1 is SNHLY, CDR2 FYNNEI. The CDR3 length is 15 residues. V was cut by 6 bases and J by 5 bases, with 19 bases left in between. The CDR3, as DNA: TGTGCCAGCAGACACAGGGGGGGGAACACGGAGACCCAGTACTTC. Translating it yields CASRHRGGNTETQYF. The complete variable domain, with remaining parts taken from reference TRBV2 and TRBJ2-5, reads EPEVTQTPSHQVTQMGQEVILRCVPISNHLYFYWYRQILGQKVEFLVSFYNNEISEKSEIFDDQFSVERPDGSNFTLKIRSTKLEDSAMYFCASRHRGGNTETQYFGPGTRLLVL.

This clonotype was counted a few times. Germline and junction disagree at one end, which may indicate a read error. The CDR3 DNA sequence: TGTGCCAGCAGTTACTCACAGGGGAGAAGCAATCAGCCCCAGCATTTT. Its translation is CASSYSQGRSNQPQHF. V and J are TRBV10-3 and TRBJ1-5; 7 nucleotides align to TRBD1. This CDR3 has 16 amino acids. The germline V gene has CDR1 ENHRY and CDR2 SYGVKD.

The chain recombines TRBV7-2 with TRBJ2-7; D perhaps matches TRBD2 (6 bases). The CDR3 contains 13 residues. The ends were cut back, 2 bases at V and 7 bases at J, with 12 bases in the middle. Germline V CDR1 and CDR2: SGHTA, FQGNSA. The CDR3 bases are TGTGCCAGCAGCTTATCAGCGGGTAAAGAGCAGTACTTC. Translated: CASSLSAGKEQYF.

This clonotype was seen a few times. The chain uses TRBV19 and TRBJ1-1; D not resolved. Between the trimmed V and J ends, which lost 5 bases and 7 bases, there was a span of 17 bases. CDR1 and CDR2 (germline): LNHDA, SQIVND (reference sequence). The CDR3 spans 14 residues. CDR3 nucleotide sequence: TGTGCCAGTAGTCTTTACCCCTCTAATATTGAAGCTTTCTTT. This gives the protein CASSLYPSNIEAFF. The full variable domain, its missing parts supplied by reference TRBV19 and TRBJ1-1, is DGGITQSPKYLFRKEGQNVTLSCEQNLNHDAMYWYRQDPGQGLRLIYYSQIVNDFQKGDIAEGYSVSREKKESFPLTVTSAQKNPTAFYLCASSLYPSNIEAFFGQGTRLTVV.

This clonotype was recorded only once. The J gene is TRBJ2-2, the V gene TRBV7-9, with D hard to call. Germline CDR1 and CDR2: SEHNR and FQNEAQ (reference sequence). V lost 4 bases and J 7 bases, leaving 7 bases between the germline ends. The CDR3 sequence is 12 residues long. For the CDR3, the DNA is TGTGCCAGCAGCTCTGAGGTCGGGGAGCTGTTTTTT. This encodes CASSSEVGELFF.

This chain uses TRBV7-2 with TRBJ2-5; 8 bases agree with TRBD1. J gave up 7 bases and V 5 bases, and 9 bases lay outside the gene matches. The CDR3 has 14 residues. Germline loops: CDR1 SGHTA, CDR2 FQGNSA. The CDR3: CASSPRTGRGTQYF. CDR3 nucleotide sequence: TGTGCCAGCAGCCCCCGGACAGGGCGAGGGACCCAGTACTTC.

The V call is TRBV5-1, the J call TRBJ2-7; TRBD2 aligns across 10 bases. With 0 bases clipped from V and 0 bases from J, the junction kept 6 bases outside the gene matches. There are 17 residues in the CDR3. Germline V lookup: CDR1 SGHRS, CDR2 YFSETQ. DNA of the CDR3: TGCGCCAGCAGCTTGGACATACCTAGCGGGAGCTCCTACGAGCAGTACTTC. Amino acid sequence: CASSLDIPSGSSYEQYF.

This clonotype showed up many times. The V gene is TRBV12-3 or TRBV12-4, the J gene TRBJ2-7; TRBD2 matches at 7 bases. With 6 bases clipped from V and 9 bases from J, the junction kept 11 bases outside the gene matches. The CDR3 is 13 amino acids. The CDR3, as DNA: TGTGCCAGCAGCCAAGGGACCGGCGGGGGGCAGTACTTC. This encodes CASSQGTGGGQYF.

The rearrangement uses TRBV2 and TRBJ2-7; 7 positions agree with TRBD2. CDR1 and CDR2 from the germline V gene are SNHLY and FYNNEI. V shed 6 bases and J 0 bases; nucleotides not matched to a gene: 8. The CDR3 totals 15 residues. This CDR3 is CASSSSGTISYEQYF. As DNA, the CDR3 is TGTGCCAGCAGCTCAAGCGGGACCATCTCCTACGAGCAGTACTTC.